Listed here are 15 T cell receptor beta chains from one sample, sequenced in a study of cytomegalovirus exposure and HLA in healthy donors. Both 60 Vbeta primers and 13 Jbeta primers went into the PCR. The method was immunoSEQ multiplex PCR; TCRdb's version includes in-frame clones alone and lacks a portion of them. Here the sample spans about 190,000 clones, roughly 81% being singletons. Sequencing was carried out using PBMCs. These receptors came from a woman in her twenties or thirties in good health and CMV-seropositive.

The chain combines TRBV5-4 with TRBJ2-1; maybe TRBD1 (6 bases). The length of the CDR3 is 15 residues. Trimming took 3 bases from V and 3 from J, leaving 13 bases between them. Germline loops: CDR1 SGHNT, CDR2 YYREEE (reference sequence). CDR3: CASSSRTESYNEQFF. For the CDR3, the DNA is TGTGCCAGCAGCTCCCGGACAGAGAGCTACAATGAGCAGTTCTTC.

In its sample, this clone was seen a few times. Other DNA sequences from this sample encode an identical CDR3 as well. This chain uses TRBV27 with TRBJ2-5; TRBD2 matches at 8 bases. Germline-derived CDR1 and CDR2 are MNHEY and SMNVEV (reference sequence). The CDR3 runs to 18 residues. V was pared by 5 bases and J by 2 bases, with 16 bases of the junction left unmatched. The CDR3 region is CASSPTRFAGGQQETQYF. CDR3 nucleotide sequence: TGTGCCAGCAGTCCGACCCGTTTTGCGGGAGGCCAACAAGAGACCCAGTACTTC.

The sample holds a few counts of this clone. The V gene is TRBV4-1, the J gene TRBJ1-2; TRBD1 matches at 10 bases. J was trimmed by 3 bases and V by 0 bases; bases with no gene match: 4. This CDR3 is built from 16 residues. The germline V gene encodes CDR1 MGHRA and CDR2 YSYEKL. CDR3 coding DNA: TGCGCCAGCAGCCAAGAGGGGACAGGGGTTGACTATGGCTACACCTTC. Protein sequence: CASSQEGTGVDYGYTF.

The V call is TRBV9, the J call TRBJ2-3; the match to TRBD1 covers 10 bases. V lost 0 bases and J lost 2; bases outside the gene matches: 12. Germline V gene sequence: CDR1 SGDLS, CDR2 YYNGEE. This CDR3 region has 19 residues. The CDR3: CASSVEEGTGVRVTDTQYF. DNA of the CDR3: TGTGCCAGCAGCGTAGAAGAAGGGACAGGGGTAAGAGTCACAGATACGCAGTATTTT.

J is TRBJ1-1 and V is TRBV7-2, with D perhaps TRBD1 (5 bases). Germline V gene data show CDR1 as SGHTA and CDR2 as FQGNSA. The germline V and J ends were trimmed by 2 bases and 11 bases, with 15 bases remaining between them. This CDR3 spans 13 amino acids. The CDR3 nucleotides read TGTGCCAGCAGCTTATCTCAGGGATTGATGGCTTTCTTT. As protein: CASSLSQGLMAFF. Filled out from reference TRBV7-2 and TRBJ1-1, the complete variable domain reads GAGVSQSPSNKVTEKGKDVELRCDPISGHTALYWYRQSLGQGLEFLIYFQGNSAPDKSGLPSDRFSAERTGGSVSTLTIQRTQQEDSAVYLCASSLSQGLMAFFGQGTRLTVV.

The chain combines TRBV7-2 with TRBJ1-1; D perhaps matches TRBD1 (5 bases). CDR3 length: 15 residues. Germline CDR1 SGHTA, CDR2 FQGNSA. V lost 5 bases and J lost 4, with 17 bases in between. CDR3 sequence (DNA): TGTGCCAGCAGCCCCTTCCTGACAGCACCCACTGAAGCTTTCTTT. Its protein product is CASSPFLTAPTEAFF.

The rearrangement links TRBV27 to TRBJ2-7, with 9 nucleotides matching TRBD1. Germline CDR1 reads MNHEY; CDR2 reads SMNVEV (reference sequence). Trimming removed 2 bases from V and 9 bases from J; junction bases left unmatched: 8. This CDR3 is built from 14 residues. The DNA for the CDR3 is TGTGCCAGCAGTTTAACAGGGGGCCACACCGGGCAGTACTTC. This gives the protein CASSLTGGHTGQYF.

The chain couples TRBV6-5 to TRBJ1-2; weak D call: TRBD1 (5 bases). V was clipped by 2 bases and J by 5 bases, with 6 bases between them. Germline CDR1 MNHEY, CDR2 SVGAGI. The CDR3 runs to 12 residues. The CDR3 sequence is CASSYAGYGYTF. CDR3 nucleotide sequence: TGTGCCAGCAGTTACGCAGGGTATGGCTACACCTTC.

The V and J genes are TRBV5-1 and TRBJ1-4; 10 nucleotides line up with TRBD1. Unmatched junction bases numbered 10, after V lost 6 bases and J lost 2 bases. The CDR3 totals 17 residues. Germline CDR1 is SGHRS and CDR2 is YFSETQ. CDR3: CASKTGGRWWTNEKLFF. In DNA, the CDR3 is TGCGCCAGCAAGACAGGGGGCAGGTGGTGGACTAATGAAAAACTGTTTTTT.

The gene calls are TRBV2 and TRBJ2-7; a possible D gene is TRBD2 (6 bases). V was pared by 3 bases and J by 2 bases, with 11 bases between. CDR1 and CDR2 from the germline V gene are SNHLY and FYNNEI. This CDR3 region has 14 residues. In DNA form, the CDR3 reads TGTGCCAGCAGTGAGACCGGGGGACCCTACGAGCAGTACTTC. Translating it yields CASSETGGPYEQYF.

This chain connects TRBV30 to TRBJ1-1; no firm D call. V shed 2 bases and J shed 0 bases, with 10 bases lying between them. This CDR3 is built from 14 residues. CDR1 and CDR2 (germline): GTSNPN, SVGIG (reference sequence). For the CDR3, the DNA is TGTGCCTGGAGTTCGGGGAGGGTGAACACTGAAGCTTTCTTT. Translation gives CAWSSGRVNTEAFF.

The rearrangement joins TRBV11-2 to TRBJ2-5; 9 nucleotides line up with TRBD1. Germline CDR1 and CDR2: SGHAT and FQNNGV. This CDR3 has 15 amino acids. J gave up 4 bases and V 6 bases, and 9 bases lay outside the gene matches. The CDR3 sequence: CASRRTGVGRETQYF. The DNA for the CDR3 is TGTGCCAGCAGAAGGACAGGGGTTGGGAGAGAGACCCAGTACTTC.

The chain combines TRBV4-1 with TRBJ2-7; 10 bases fit TRBD1. The length of the CDR3 is 16 residues. V was pared by 4 bases and J by 4 bases, with 10 bases of the junction left unmatched. The germline gives CDR1 MGHRA, CDR2 YSYEKL. Written as DNA, the CDR3 is TGCGCCAGCAGCCGCATTCCGGGACAGGGGTTTTACGAGCAGTACTTC. This codes for CASSRIPGQGFYEQYF.

J is TRBJ1-6 and V is TRBV4-3; 9 bases are a match to TRBD1. J was trimmed by 0 bases and V by 1 base; bases with no gene match: 4. This CDR3 is built from 18 residues. Germline CDR1 is LGHNA and CDR2 is YSLEER. CDR3 sequence reads: CASSQGTGVSSYNSPLHF. The CDR3 DNA sequence: TGCGCCAGCAGCCAAGGGACAGGGGTGAGCTCCTATAATTCACCCCTCCACTTT.

The J gene is TRBJ2-3, the V gene TRBV7-9; D may be TRBD1 (6 bases). Germline CDR1 and CDR2: SEHNR and FQNEAQ (reference sequence). V lost 5 bases and J 2 bases, leaving 14 bases between the germline ends. The length of the CDR3 is 15 residues. The CDR3 DNA reads TGTGCCAGCAGCACCCCGAAGGGACACACAGATACGCAGTATTTT. Translating it yields CASSTPKGHTDTQYF.